The present TCR beta chain was sequenced within a study of vaccination and CD4 T cells after COVID-19 (dated by TCRdb to the early 2020s). A note on the overall study: Every convalescent patient had a positive nasal swab PCR test for SARS-CoV-2, with mild disease in nine patients and severe disease in one. In some eleven COVID-19 convalescent patients and a few infection-naive healthy vaccine recipients, researchers compared the spike-specific CD4+ TCR repertoire from before mRNA vaccination with the repertoire from after. Post-vaccine blood samples were collected a median of approximately eleven weeks after the second vaccine dose, ranging from roughly 13 to 241 days. As controls, cultures received a CEFX viral epitope pool (the positive control), an HIV-1 Nef peptide pool (the negative control), or no peptide at all. Participants got two doses of the Pfizer-BioNTech BNT162b2 vaccine (n=8) or two doses of the Moderna mRNA-1273 vaccine (n=2). Post-COVID blood samples from convalescent patients were collected a median of around 100 days after diagnosis, with a range of 35 to 161 days. In the convalescent cohort there were six males and four females, among whom were two Hispanic individuals, seven Caucasians, two Asians and one multiracial person. Overlapping spike peptide pools from SARS-CoV-2 and from the common cold coronaviruses HCoV-NL63, HCoV-OC43 and HCoV-229E were used as culture stimuli. What the study reported, not specific to this receptor: Nearly all vaccine-specific clones in convalescent patients (304 of 307) were mono-reactive for SARS-CoV-2 spike rather than cross-reactive with common cold coronaviruses. Relatively few convalescent patients were included in the study, and early timepoints after natural infection were not analyzed. The median number of SARS-CoV-2-reactive clonotypes rose from around 21 after infection to a few dozen after vaccination, but the change was not significant. In convalescent patients, a median approximately 83% of post-vaccine SARS-CoV-2-reactive clones were detected only after vaccination, suggesting vaccine-specific priming.

Of note for this clonotype: The clone's antigen remains unknown. Base qualities are not provided; no much larger clone lies one nucleotide away.

Receptor libraries were prepared by PCR. At the Johns Hopkins FTIC core, DNA from the cultured CD4+ T cells underwent TCR sequencing with the Oncomine TCR Beta short-read assay. The QIAamp micro DNA kit was used to extract genomic DNA from the cultured CD4+ T cells. Oncomine TCR Beta libraries made from cultured CD4+ T cells were pooled using unique dual indexes and sequenced on an Illumina iSeq 100. Per the original workflow: Non-productive sequences were removed, and CDR3s that did not start with C, did not end with F or W, or were shorter than 7 amino acids were discarded. Antigen-specific clonotypes were identified using the MANAFEST web application through comparison of peptide-stimulated wells with reference and other culture wells. An FDR below 0.05, an odds ratio above 5, and a productive frequency above 0.1% in at least two of three replicate wells were required for clones to be considered positive. A clonotype counted as cross-reactive if it showed significant expansion both in the SARS-CoV-2 spike wells and in at least one common cold coronavirus spike condition. Using R version 3.6.1, CDR3 homology was evaluated through Levenshtein distances (stringdist) along with unrooted phylogenetic trees (ape). The public reads were reprocessed in TCRdb via fastp at Q25 and MiXCR, keeping in-frame beta chains. For every CDR3 protein sequence, its rows merge into one entry that carries the most common genes and DNA. These V and J calls derive from TCRdb rather than the authors' analysis. The sample includes just over 15,000 distinct CDR3 sequences, with about two fifths observed a single time. The ten top clones hold about 5.6% of the sample.

The meaning of the sample's treatment or condition label: roughly ten-day PBMC culture with coronavirus spike peptide pools or control peptides (ViraFEST assay). To expand antigen-specific T cells with peptide pools and then pick out the expanded clonotypes through TCR sequencing, the study relied on the ViraFEST assay. The convalescent patients' positive SARS-CoV-2 PCR tests fell between March and December 2020, which was before the Alpha, Beta and Delta variants emerged in the United States. Each well held about 2 million PBMCs cultured in IMDM containing around 5.1% human AB serum and about 10 IU/ml IL-2, with about 10 ug/ml peptide pools added. Half of the culture medium was replaced with fresh IL-2-containing medium on days 3 and 7. Once the cells had been in culture for around 10 days, the EasySep CD4+ T cell isolation kit was used to isolate CD4+ T cells by negative selection. Ficoll-Paque Plus gradient centrifugation was used to isolate PBMCs from whole blood, and the isolated PBMCs were then either used fresh or cryopreserved at -140C. Each culture condition was generally run in triplicate wells.

Between the V and J ends, shortened by 0 bases and 2 bases respectively, the junction contains 20 bases. Measured from the cysteine to the phenylalanine, the CDR3 is 18 residues long. The kept DNA is CDR3 alone, 54 bases in frame from the first base. CDR1 and CDR2, looked up from the germline V gene, are MNHEY and SVGEGT. The sequence was collected from a human donor who had recovered from COVID-19. The source was CD4+ T cells from blood, cultured in vitro, collected before SARS-CoV-2 vaccination. The V and J genes are TRBV6-2 or TRBV6-3 and TRBJ2-7; TRBD1 is perhaps the D gene, given 6 matching bases. The DNA sequence reads TGTGCCAGCAGTTACTCGAGGCTTGAGGCAGGGGCTCCCTACGAGCAGTACTTC. Translated, it reads CASSYSRLEAGAPYEQYF.